This record covers a single T cell receptor (beta chain). Its matching antigen is unknown. This sample was included in a study of cytomegalovirus exposure and HLA in healthy donors. Study-level points and caveats: One cluster of highly shared sequence variants probably arose as a sequencing artifact. Presence/absence results assume similar sequencing depth per donor, which may not hold. In a later analysis, TCR beta V- and J-gene trimming showed a link to a missense DCLRE1C variant.

The PCR ran on 60 Vbeta and 13 Jbeta primers. Method: immunoSEQ multiplex PCR; TCRdb's copy keeps in-frame clones and lacks some. The repertoire holds tens of thousands of clones, with around 10% as singletons. Trimming removed 4 bases from V and 6 bases from J, with 9 bases in between. The CDR3 loop spans 12 amino acids. Germline V gives CDR1 SGHDN, CDR2 FVKESK. This chain joins TRBV14 and TRBJ1-2; unclear D gene. This receptor was taken from a man in his 60s in good health and CMV-seropositive. What was sequenced was PBMCs. CDR3 DNA sequence: TGTGCCAGCAGCCGACTGGAAAATGGCTACACCTTC. It translates to CASSRLENGYTF.